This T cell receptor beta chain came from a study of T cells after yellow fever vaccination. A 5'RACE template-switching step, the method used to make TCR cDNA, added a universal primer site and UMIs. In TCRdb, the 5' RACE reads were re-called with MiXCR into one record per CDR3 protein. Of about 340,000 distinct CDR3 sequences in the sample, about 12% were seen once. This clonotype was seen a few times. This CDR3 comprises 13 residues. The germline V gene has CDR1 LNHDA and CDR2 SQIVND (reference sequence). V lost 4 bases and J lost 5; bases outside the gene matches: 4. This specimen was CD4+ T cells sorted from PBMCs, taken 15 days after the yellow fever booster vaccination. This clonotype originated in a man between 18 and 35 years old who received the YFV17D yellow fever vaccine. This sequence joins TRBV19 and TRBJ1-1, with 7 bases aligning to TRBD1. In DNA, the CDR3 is TGTGCCAGTAGTAAACAGGGGAGGACTGAAGCTTTCTTT. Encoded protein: CASSKQGRTEAFF.